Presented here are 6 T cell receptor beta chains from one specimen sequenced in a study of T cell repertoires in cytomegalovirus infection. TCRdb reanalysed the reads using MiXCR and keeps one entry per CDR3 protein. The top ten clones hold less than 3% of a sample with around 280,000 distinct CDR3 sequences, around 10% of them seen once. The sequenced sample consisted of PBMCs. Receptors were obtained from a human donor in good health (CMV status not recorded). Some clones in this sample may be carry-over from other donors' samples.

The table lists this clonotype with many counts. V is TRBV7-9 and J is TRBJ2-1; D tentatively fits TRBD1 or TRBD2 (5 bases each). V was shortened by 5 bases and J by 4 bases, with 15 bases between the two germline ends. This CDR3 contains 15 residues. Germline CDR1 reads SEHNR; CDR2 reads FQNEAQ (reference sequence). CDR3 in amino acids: CASSAPWGSYNEQFF. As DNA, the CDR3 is TGTGCCAGCAGCGCCCCTTGGGGGAGTTACAATGAGCAGTTCTTC.

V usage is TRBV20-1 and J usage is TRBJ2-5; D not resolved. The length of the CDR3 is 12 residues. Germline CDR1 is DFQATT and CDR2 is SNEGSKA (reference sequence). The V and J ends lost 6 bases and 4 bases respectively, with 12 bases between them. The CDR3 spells CSAEVGLETQYF. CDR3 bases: TGCAGTGCCGAGGTGGGGTTAGAGACCCAGTACTTC.

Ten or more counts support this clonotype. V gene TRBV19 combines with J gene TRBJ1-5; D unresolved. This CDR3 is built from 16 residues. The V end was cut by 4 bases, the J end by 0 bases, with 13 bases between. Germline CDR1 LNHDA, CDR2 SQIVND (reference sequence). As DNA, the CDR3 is TGTGCCAGTAGTAGCCCGGGTCCATATAGCAATCAGCCCCAGCATTTT. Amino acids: CASSSPGPYSNQPQHF. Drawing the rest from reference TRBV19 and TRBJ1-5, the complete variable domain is DGGITQSPKYLFRKEGQNVTLSCEQNLNHDAMYWYRQDPGQGLRLIYYSQIVNDFQKGDIAEGYSVSREKKESFPLTVTSAQKNPTAFYLCASSSPGPYSNQPQHFGDGTRLSIL.

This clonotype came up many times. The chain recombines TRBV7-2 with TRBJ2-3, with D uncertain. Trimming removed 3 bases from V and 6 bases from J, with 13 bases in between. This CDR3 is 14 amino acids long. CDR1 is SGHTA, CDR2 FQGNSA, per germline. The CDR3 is CASSFSFAMDTQYF. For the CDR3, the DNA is TGTGCCAGCAGCTTCAGTTTCGCCATGGATACGCAGTATTTT.

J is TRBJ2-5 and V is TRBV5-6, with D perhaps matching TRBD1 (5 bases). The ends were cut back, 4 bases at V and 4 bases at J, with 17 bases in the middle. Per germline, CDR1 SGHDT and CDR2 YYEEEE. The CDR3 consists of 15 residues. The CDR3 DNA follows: TGTGCCAGCAGCCCTCCAAGGGGCCGTCGAGAGACCCAGTACTTC. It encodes CASSPPRGRRETQYF.

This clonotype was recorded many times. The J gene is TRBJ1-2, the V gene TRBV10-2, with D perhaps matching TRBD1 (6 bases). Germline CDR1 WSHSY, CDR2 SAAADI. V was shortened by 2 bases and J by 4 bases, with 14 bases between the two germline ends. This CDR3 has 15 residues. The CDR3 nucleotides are TGCGCCAGCAGTGAGAGGGGGGGGCTCTCCTATGGCTACACCTTC. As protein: CASSERGGLSYGYTF.